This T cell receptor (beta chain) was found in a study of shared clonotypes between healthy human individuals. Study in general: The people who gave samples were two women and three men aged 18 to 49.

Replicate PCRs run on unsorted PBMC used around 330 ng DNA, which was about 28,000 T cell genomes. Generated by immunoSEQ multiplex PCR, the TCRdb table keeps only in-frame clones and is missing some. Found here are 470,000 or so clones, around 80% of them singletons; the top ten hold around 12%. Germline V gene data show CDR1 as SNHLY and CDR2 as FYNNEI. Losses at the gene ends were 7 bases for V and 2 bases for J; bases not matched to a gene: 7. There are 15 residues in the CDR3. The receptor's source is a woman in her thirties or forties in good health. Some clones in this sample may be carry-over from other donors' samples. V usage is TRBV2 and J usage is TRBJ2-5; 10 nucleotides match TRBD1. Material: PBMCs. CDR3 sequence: CASIQGQGRQETQYF. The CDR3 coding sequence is TGTGCCAGCATCCAGGGACAGGGGCGACAAGAGACCCAGTACTTC.